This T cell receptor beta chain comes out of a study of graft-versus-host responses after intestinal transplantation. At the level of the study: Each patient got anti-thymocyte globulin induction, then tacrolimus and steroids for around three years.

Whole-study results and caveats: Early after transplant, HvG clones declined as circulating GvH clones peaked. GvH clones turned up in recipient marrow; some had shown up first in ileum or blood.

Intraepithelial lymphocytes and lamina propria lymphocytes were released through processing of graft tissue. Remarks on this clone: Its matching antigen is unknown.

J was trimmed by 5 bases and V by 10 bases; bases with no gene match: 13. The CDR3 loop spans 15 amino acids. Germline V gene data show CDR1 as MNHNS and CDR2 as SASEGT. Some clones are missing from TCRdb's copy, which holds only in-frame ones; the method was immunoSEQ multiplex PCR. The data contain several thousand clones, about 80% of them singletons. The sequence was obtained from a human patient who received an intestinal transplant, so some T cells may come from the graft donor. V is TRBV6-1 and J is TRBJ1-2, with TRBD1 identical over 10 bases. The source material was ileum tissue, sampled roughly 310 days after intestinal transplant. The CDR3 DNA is TGTGCCACCCGAAAAATGACAGGGGGCGAGTATGGCTACACCTTC. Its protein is CATRKMTGGEYGYTF.